A single sample gave rise to the 8 T cell receptor beta chains below, sequenced in a study of blood T cell repertoires in COVID-19. TCRdb's table, derived via immunoSEQ multiplex PCR, lists solely in-frame clones and lacks some. The sample has 45,000 to 65,000 clones, approximately 80% seen once. Material: peripheral blood. The receptor source for this set is a man between 65 and 85 years old with active or convalescent COVID-19.

The chain joins TRBV5-1 to TRBJ1-6; 7 bases align to TRBD1. V gave up 8 bases and J gave up 7 bases; unmatched junction bases: 6. Per the germline V gene, CDR1 is SGHRS and CDR2 is YFSETQ. The CDR3 extends over 13 amino acids. CDR3 protein: CASSTGSNSPLHF. For the CDR3, the DNA is TGCGCCAGTTCGACAGGGAGCAATTCACCCCTCCACTTT.

The chain uses TRBV4-3 and TRBJ2-3; D gene ambiguous. The germline V gene encodes CDR1 LGHNA and CDR2 YSLEER. Trimming stripped 1 base from V and 2 bases from J, with 10 bases between. The CDR3 totals 15 residues. The CDR3 here is CASSQVGGNTDTQYF. In nucleotides, the CDR3 is TGCGCCAGCAGCCAAGTTGGCGGCAACACAGATACGCAGTATTTT.

The chain uses TRBV5-1 and TRBJ1-1; D is perhaps TRBD1 (6 bases). CDR1 and CDR2 from the germline V gene are SGHRS and YFSETQ. The V and J ends lost 4 bases and 1 base respectively, with 11 bases between them. CDR3 length: 14 amino acids. CDR3 residues: CASSPQGGNTEAFF. The CDR3 nucleotides read TGCGCCAGCAGCCCCCAAGGGGGGAACACTGAAGCTTTCTTT.

The rearrangement joins TRBV6-1 to TRBJ1-1; the match to TRBD1 covers 12 bases. The V segment lost 4 bases and the J segment 5 bases; nucleotides outside the gene matches: 8. This CDR3 is built from 16 residues. CDR1 MNHNS and CDR2 SASEGT come from the germline V gene. This CDR3 is CASSARGQGARTEAFF. The CDR3 DNA reads as TGTGCCAGCAGTGCCCGGGGACAGGGGGCGAGAACTGAAGCTTTCTTT.

The chain joins TRBV7-9 to TRBJ2-2; a weak D match, TRBD2 (6 bases). The CDR3 runs 12 residues. Trimming took off 7 bases at V and 6 bases at J, with 9 bases between the two ends. Germline V gives CDR1 SEHNR, CDR2 FQNEAQ (reference sequence). The CDR3: CASNGGAGELFF. The CDR3 DNA reads as TGTGCCAGCAACGGAGGGGCCGGGGAGCTGTTTTTT. Using reference TRBV7-9 and TRBJ2-2 for the parts outside the CDR3, the full variable domain is DTGVSQNPRHKITKRGQNVTFRCDPISEHNRLYWYRQTLGQGPEFLTYFQNEAQLEKSRLLSDRFSAERPKGSFSTLEIQRTEQGDSAMYLCASNGGAGELFFGEGSRLTVL.

The rearrangement links TRBV28 to TRBJ2-3; D is possibly TRBD1 (6 bases). The ends were cut back, 3 bases at V and 2 bases at J, with 15 bases in the middle. The CDR3 spans 16 residues. CDR1 is MDHEN, CDR2 SYDVKM, per germline. The CDR3 loop is CASSFSSGTLTDTQYF. CDR3 sequence (DNA): TGTGCCAGCAGTTTCTCATCCGGGACACTCACAGATACGCAGTATTTT. Using reference TRBV28 and TRBJ2-3 for the parts outside the CDR3, the full variable domain is DVKVTQSSRYLVKRTGEKVFLECVQDMDHENMFWYRQDPGLGLRLIYFSYDVKMKEKGDIPEGYSVSREKKERFSLILESASTNQTSMYLCASSFSSGTLTDTQYFGPGTRLTVL.

The DNA of the CDR3 is TGTGCCAGCAGTCACGGGACAGAGGTTGAAGCTTTCTTT. It yields the protein CASSHGTEVEAFF. The chain has TRBV12-3 or TRBV12-4 and TRBJ1-1, with 7 bases that match TRBD1. This CDR3 is 13 amino acids long. With 5 bases clipped from V and 7 bases from J, the junction kept 7 bases outside the gene matches.

This clone has a single count. V is TRBV18 and J is TRBJ2-5, with D maybe TRBD2 (5 bases). Germline-derived CDR1 and CDR2 are KGHSH and LQKENI. V shed 0 bases and J shed 5 bases, with 13 bases lying between them. The CDR3 is made up of 15 amino acids. The CDR3 reads CASSPPTTTRETQYF. CDR3 nucleotides: TGTGCCAGCTCACCACCGACGACTACGAGGGAGACCCAGTACTTC.